This TCR beta chain comes out of a study of beta chain features in type 1 diabetes. Germline CDR1 and CDR2: SNHLY and FYNNEI. CDR3 length: 13 amino acids. Between the trimmed V and J ends, which lost 9 bases and 6 bases, there was a span of 15 bases. The investigators reverse transcribed all of the isolated RNA, so they sequenced expressed TCRB transcripts. Here immunoSEQ multiplex PCR was the method, and the copy in TCRdb shows in-frame clones only, minus some. The data hold approximately 730,000 clones, with around an eighth observed a single time. CD45RO/CCR7/CD25/CD127/CD95/CD27 separated CD4+ naive, central memory, regulatory and stem cell-like memory cells by sorting. Notes on this clone: The target antigen is unknown.

The study, taken as a whole, reports: HLA influence on TCRB rearrangement stayed unresolved here. Patients with Type 1 diabetes showed moderately but significantly shorter TCRB CDR3s in all four CD4+ subsets.

The receptor's source is a man younger than 35 with type 1 diabetes. The sample was naive CD4+ T cells from blood. The V gene is TRBV2, the J gene TRBJ2-1; D gene ambiguous. The CDR3 nucleotides are TGTGCCAGTACCTTCCGCTTAGGCAATGAGCAGTTCTTC. Translated: CASTFRLGNEQFF.